This entry lists 14 T cell receptor beta chains sequenced from one sample in a study of T cells in women clearing cervical HPV infection. The assay was immunoSEQ multiplex PCR, and TCRdb's table has in-frame clones only and misses some. The sample has 40,000 to 60,000 clones. Sequenced input: blood buffy coat. Receptor source: a woman aged 18 to 75 with a cervical HPV16 infection that either progressed to CIN3+ or cleared (not recorded which).

For this clone: The read finishes 3 residues shy of the CDR3 end, and the germline J gene is used to complete it. V gene TRBV7-8 combines with J gene TRBJ2-7; a weak D match, TRBD1 (5 bases). Looked up from germline, CDR1 is SGHVS and CDR2 is FQNEAQ. Trimming removed 4 bases at V and 0 bases at J, with 13 bases between. The CDR3 is made up of 15 amino acids. CDR3 sequence reads: CASSSQGRSSYEQYF. CDR3 DNA, as far as it was read: TGTGCCAGCAGCTCCCAGGGAAGGAGCTCCTACGAG. Supplemented by reference TRBV7-8 and TRBJ2-7, the full variable domain reads GAGVSQSPRYKVAKRGQDVALRCDPISGHVSLFWYQQALGQGPEFLTYFQNEAQLDKSGLPSDRFFAERPEGSVSTLKIQRTQQEDSAVYLCASSSQGRSSYEQYFGPGTRLTVT.

As concerns this clone: The CDR3 end lies 3 residues beyond the end of the read and is filled in from the germline J gene. The rearrangement links TRBV2 to TRBJ2-3; 9 positions agree with TRBD1. Germline V CDR1 and CDR2: SNHLY, FYNNEI. The CDR3 spans 12 residues. The ends lost 10 bases at V and 3 bases at J; junction bases unmatched: 2. The CDR3 region is CAKTGGTDTQYF. The DNA read from the CDR3 is TGTGCCAAGACAGGGGGGACAGATACG.

Concerning this clone itself: Sequencing ends 3 residues short of the CDR3 end; the germline J gene provides the rest. The chain recombines TRBV19 with TRBJ2-3; 7 bases line up with TRBD1. Germline loops: CDR1 LNHDA, CDR2 SQIVND (reference sequence). This CDR3 is built from 16 residues. Incomplete CDR3 DNA: TGTGCCAGTAGACCACACCGGGACAGACGCAATCAGCCG. The encoded protein is CASRPHRDRRNQP. The CDR3, in full, reads CASRPHRDRRNQPQYF.

Concerning this clone: The read terminates 3 residues before the CDR3 end, so the remaining end is supplied by the germline J gene. The chain is built from TRBV10-1 and TRBJ1-1; D perhaps matches TRBD1 (5 bases). Trimming took off 0 bases at V and 4 bases at J, with 15 bases between the two ends. The CDR3 consists of 16 residues. The germline V gene has CDR1 WNHNN and CDR2 SYGVQD (reference sequence). This chain's CDR3 is CASSESSFPGGTEAFF. CDR3 DNA (partial): TGCGCCAGCAGTGAGTCCTCCTTCCCGGGGGGCACTGAA.

Regarding this clone: Read sequence stops 3 residues before the CDR3 end, and the germline J gene provides the missing end. The chain carries TRBV30 and TRBJ2-2; 7 bases align to TRBD2. The germline V gene encodes CDR1 GTSNPN and CDR2 SVGIG (reference sequence). With V trimmed by 0 bases and J by 10 bases, 5 bases remained unmatched. The CDR3 totals 13 residues. The part of the CDR3 DNA that was read is TGTGCCTGGAGTGTGGGGCTAGCGGAGGAG. This translates into CAWSVGLAEE. The full CDR3 protein reads CAWSVGLAEELFF.

A word on this clone: The CDR3 goes on 3 residues after the read ends, and that part is filled in from the germline J gene. V is TRBV2 and J is TRBJ1-1, with no clear D. CDR3 length equals 14 residues. The germline V and J ends were trimmed by 6 bases and 1 base, with 12 bases remaining between them. Germline V CDR1 and CDR2: SNHLY, FYNNEI. CDR3 sequence: CASSYQTANTEAFF. The DNA read from the CDR3 is TGTGCCAGCAGCTATCAAACAGCGAACACTGAA.

Worth noting for this clone: From the germline J gene comes the end of the CDR3, since the read stops 3 residues before it. J is TRBJ1-5 and V is TRBV19; TRBD1 matches 7 bases. J gave up 2 bases and V 5 bases, and 3 bases lay outside the gene matches. Germline lookup yields CDR1 LNHDA and CDR2 SQIVND (reference sequence). There are 14 residues in the CDR3. The CDR3 is CASSQGVGNQPQHF. The part of the CDR3 DNA that was read is TGTGCCAGTAGTCAGGGGGTAGGCAATCAGCCC.

As to this clone: The read gets to within 3 residues of the CDR3 end, and the germline J gene fills in the rest. The rearrangement uses TRBV5-6 and TRBJ2-1; 9 nucleotides agree with TRBD2. J gave up 9 bases and V 2 bases, and 9 bases lay outside the gene matches. Germline V gene sequence: CDR1 SGHDT, CDR2 YYEEEE. The CDR3 covers 15 residues. The sequenced CDR3 bases are TGTGCCAGCAGCTTTAGCGGGGGCCTGGGTAGTGAG. Protein sequence: CASSFSGGLGSE. The whole CDR3 sequence reads CASSFSGGLGSEQFF.

Regarding this clone: The CDR3 end lies 3 residues beyond the end of the read and is filled in from the germline J gene. The chain couples TRBV7-6 to TRBJ1-2, with D tentatively TRBD1 (6 bases). Germline lookup yields CDR1 SGHVS and CDR2 FNYEAQ. The CDR3 sequence is 13 residues long. CDR3 amino acids: CASSQGMNNDYTF. The CDR3 bases that were read are TGTGCCAGCAGCCAGGGGATGAACAATGAC. The whole variable domain, remainder taken from reference TRBV7-6 and TRBJ1-2, is GAGVSQSPRYKVTKRGQDVALRCDPISGHVSLYWYRQALGQGPEFLTYFNYEAQQDKSGLPNDRFSAERPEGSISTLTIQRTEQRDSAMYRCASSQGMNNDYTFGSGTRLTVV.

With respect to this clone: The read terminates 3 residues before the CDR3 end, so the remaining end is supplied by the germline J gene. This chain connects TRBV10-2 to TRBJ2-3; TRBD2 matches at 15 bases. This CDR3 contains 14 residues. Looked up from germline, CDR1 is WSHSY and CDR2 is SAAADI. The CDR3 DNA, read in part, is TGCGCCAGCAGTGAAGGGACTAGCGGGGGGACG. It yields the protein CASSEGTSGGT. The whole CDR3 sequence reads CASSEGTSGGTQYF.

To note about this clone: The read ends 3 residues shy of where the CDR3 ends; the end is completed using the germline J gene. The chain recombines TRBV6-4 with TRBJ2-3; 8 bases align to TRBD2. J gave up 2 bases and V 8 bases, and 12 bases lay outside the gene matches. The CDR3 is made up of 16 amino acids. CDR1 is MRHNA, CDR2 SNTAGT, per germline. This CDR3 is CASSSDGGATTDTQYF. CDR3 DNA (partial): TGTGCCAGCTCCTCGGACGGGGGGGCAACCACAGATACG.

To note about this clone: The sequence runs out 3 residues before the end of the CDR3; the remainder is reconstructed from the germline J gene. The rearrangement joins TRBV19 to TRBJ2-2; D may be TRBD1 or TRBD2 (5 bases each). Per the germline V gene, CDR1 is LNHDA and CDR2 is SQIVND (reference sequence). The CDR3 contains 14 residues. The V and J ends lost 7 bases and 3 bases respectively, with 12 bases between them. Incomplete CDR3 DNA: TGTGCCAGTAATCAGAGGGGAGACACCGGGGAG. Its protein is CASNQRGDTGE. Given in full, the CDR3 is CASNQRGDTGELFF.

Incomplete CDR3 DNA: TGTGCCAGCTCACCTGGAGGACAGCTCTCGTATGGC. Protein: CASSPGGQLSYG. The entire CDR3 protein reads CASSPGGQLSYGYTF. The J gene is TRBJ1-2, the V gene TRBV18; a weak D match, TRBD1 (6 bases). The read terminates 3 residues ahead of where the CDR3 ends, so the germline J gene completes it. V lost 3 bases to trimming and J lost 5 bases, with 16 bases between them. This CDR3 contains 15 residues. CDR1 and CDR2 (germline): KGHSH, LQKENI.

For this clone: The observed sequence ends 3 residues before the CDR3 terminus, with the missing tail filled in from the germline J gene. The V gene is TRBV7-6, the J gene TRBJ2-5; D is uncertain. V was trimmed by 3 bases and J by 2 bases, leaving 4 bases between them. The CDR3 contains 12 residues. Germline V gene data show CDR1 as SGHVS and CDR2 as FNYEAQ. The part of the CDR3 DNA that was read is TGTGCCAGCAGCTTTACACAAGAGACC. It is translated as CASSFTQET. The whole CDR3 protein is CASSFTQETQYF.